This T cell receptor beta chain is from a study of vaccination effects on CD4 cells after COVID-19. Before sequencing took place, the ViraFEST assay used viral peptide pools to expand antigen-specific CD4+ T cells. Following 10 days of culture, CD4+ T cells were isolated. Having tested negative for nucleocapsid antibodies, the vaccine recipients showed no prior SARS-CoV-2 infection. The protocol was immunoSEQ multiplex PCR, while the TCRdb copy is restricted to in-frame clones and leaves out a portion. The table has about 65,000 clones, less than 85% seen once. CDR1 and CDR2 from the germline V gene are SGHRS and YFSETQ. The V end lost 2 bases, the J end lost 1 base, and 15 bases lay between the germline ends. The CDR3 is made up of 16 amino acids. A word on this clone: Its antigen remains unknown.

This chain joins TRBV5-1 and TRBJ1-1; the D is unclear. The receptor's source is a human donor who received a COVID-19 vaccine. The material was CD4+ T cells from PBMCs cultured with HCoV-NL63 spike peptides, obtained before COVID-19 vaccination. CDR3 sequence (DNA): TGCGCCAGCAGCTTTAGGCCAGGCGAAGGGAACACTGAAGCTTTCTTT. It encodes CASSFRPGEGNTEAFF. Supplemented by reference TRBV5-1 and TRBJ1-1, the full variable domain reads KAGVTQTPRYLIKTRGQQVTLSCSPISGHRSVSWYQQTPGQGLQFLFEYFSETQRNKGNFPGRFSGRQFSNSRSEMNVSTLELGDSALYLCASSFRPGEGNTEAFFGQGTRLTVV.